These 26 T cell receptor beta chains were sequenced from one sample in a study of blood T cell repertoires in COVID-19 (TCRdb year 2020). Library prep was done by the immunoSEQ multiplex PCR assay. TCRdb limited this immuneACCESS table to in-frame rearrangements with V and J called. A share of clones is missing; checked studies link under half to unresolved V genes, and the rest is unexplained. This sample is represented by around 300,000 clones; roughly 90% of them were singletons. The top ten clones comprise about 9.4% of the sample. Sequencing input: PBMCs or T cells enriched from blood (not recorded which). These receptors came from a woman in her twenties or thirties who had recovered from COVID-19.

The chain combines TRBV18 with TRBJ2-7, with 8 positions matching TRBD2. The germline V gene encodes CDR1 KGHSH and CDR2 LQKENI. The CDR3 has 16 residues. V shed 2 bases and J 2 bases; nucleotides not matched to a gene: 8. The CDR3 sequence is CASSPSTSGQTYEQYF. CDR3 DNA: TGTGCCAGCTCACCATCAACTAGCGGCCAAACCTACGAGCAGTACTTC.

The genes are TRBV2 and TRBJ2-1, with 14 positions matching TRBD2. Germline CDR1 and CDR2: SNHLY and FYNNEI. Trimming removed 8 bases from V and 6 bases from J; junction bases left unmatched: 15. The CDR3 is 18 residues long. In DNA, the CDR3 is TGTGCCAGCCATAGGACTAGCGGGAGGTATAATCGGGTCAATGAGCAGTTCTTC. Its protein product is CASHRTSGRYNRVNEQFF.

The chain couples TRBV7-9 to TRBJ1-3; 7 positions match TRBD1. The CDR3 is made up of 14 amino acids. J lost 4 bases, V lost 9 bases, and 9 bases had no gene match. The germline V gene has CDR1 SEHNR and CDR2 FQNEAQ (reference sequence). CDR3 DNA sequence: TGTGCCAGTCAGACAGGGATGGGCGGAAACACCATATATTTT. It translates to CASQTGMGGNTIYF.

The gene calls are TRBV10-3 and TRBJ1-1; D is unresolved. Looked up from germline, CDR1 is ENHRY and CDR2 is SYGVKD. The CDR3 totals 14 residues. The V end lost 3 bases, the J end lost 0 bases, and 8 bases lay between the germline ends. CDR3 sequence reads: CAISDSGLNTEAFF. The CDR3 nucleotides are TGTGCCATCAGTGATTCAGGTCTGAACACTGAAGCTTTCTTT.

DNA of the CDR3: TGTGCCACCAGCAGAGATGCCCTGAGTATTGGTGAGCAGTTCTTC. This codes for CATSRDALSIGEQFF. This rearrangement joins TRBV15 to TRBJ2-1; D call uncertain. Germline CDR1 is LNHNV and CDR2 is YYDKDF (reference sequence). This CDR3 comprises 15 residues. The ends were cut back, 0 bases at V and 9 bases at J, with 15 bases in the middle.

CDR3 nucleotide sequence: TGTGCCAGCGGCAACCTCAGGGCCGGGGAGCTGTTTTTT. Its protein is CASGNLRAGELFF. The chain uses TRBV12-3 or TRBV12-4 and TRBJ2-2, with a tentative D call TRBD1 (5 bases). Trimming removed 8 bases from V and 6 bases from J, with 13 bases in between. There are 13 residues in the CDR3.

This clone was counted a single time. The V and J genes are TRBV6-5 and TRBJ2-3; perhaps TRBD1 as D (5 bases). CDR3 size: 13 residues. Trimming pared 7 bases from V and 5 bases from J, leaving 13 bases between. CDR1 and CDR2 from the germline V gene are MNHEY and SVGAGI. Here the CDR3 reads CASTRIRGDTQYF. The CDR3 coding sequence is TGTGCCAGCACCCGAATAAGGGGAGATACGCAGTATTTT.

This chain connects TRBV30 to TRBJ2-1; 13 nucleotides line up with TRBD2. J gave up 8 bases and V 5 bases, and 9 bases lay outside the gene matches. The V gene's germline CDR1 is GTSNPN and CDR2 SVGIG (reference sequence). This CDR3 contains 15 residues. In DNA, the CDR3 is TGTGCCTGGGGACCTAGACTAGCGGGAGGACATGAGCAGTTCTTC. Protein product: CAWGPRLAGGHEQFF.

The gene calls are TRBV18 and TRBJ1-5; 7 positions agree with TRBD1. V was pared by 5 bases and J by 1 base, with 14 bases of the junction left unmatched. The germline gives CDR1 KGHSH, CDR2 LQKENI. The CDR3 is 18 residues long. DNA for the CDR3: TGTGCCAGCTCAGCGCCGGGACAGAGCATAGGGAGCAATCAGCCCCAGCATTTT. Its protein product is CASSAPGQSIGSNQPQHF.

The rearrangement uses TRBV28 and TRBJ2-7, with D unresolved. Germline lookup yields CDR1 MDHEN and CDR2 SYDVKM. Trimming removed 9 bases at V and 2 bases at J, with 8 bases between. The CDR3 is 11 amino acids. The DNA for the CDR3 is TGTGCCAGTACAGCCCCCTACGAGCAGTACTTC. Translation gives CASTAPYEQYF.

V usage is TRBV18 and J usage is TRBJ2-7; the match to TRBD2 covers 9 bases. V lost 4 bases to trimming and J lost 6 bases; unmatched junction nucleotides: 7. CDR3 length: 14 amino acids. Germline V lookup: CDR1 KGHSH, CDR2 LQKENI. CDR3 loop: CASSRRLADGEQYF. CDR3 nucleotides: TGTGCCAGCTCACGTCGACTAGCGGACGGCGAGCAGTACTTC.

The chain links TRBV2 to TRBJ1-4; possibly TRBD1 for D (6 bases). CDR3 length: 16 residues. The germline V gene encodes CDR1 SNHLY and CDR2 FYNNEI. V was clipped by 8 bases and J by 5 bases, with 21 bases between them. The CDR3 coding sequence is TGTGCCAGCTTTAAAGAGGGGGGGCTGGGAAATGAAAAACTGTTTTTT. It is translated as CASFKEGGLGNEKLFF.

This clone was observed a single time. This rearrangement joins TRBV7-9 to TRBJ2-2, with D perhaps TRBD2 (5 bases). V was clipped by 3 bases and J by 8 bases, with 25 bases between them. CDR1 SEHNR and CDR2 FQNEAQ come from the germline V gene (reference sequence). CDR3 length: 18 amino acids. CDR3 DNA: TGTGCCAGCAGCTTCCTAGCAGTGTGGTCAAATTCAGATGGGGAGCTGTTTTTT. Protein sequence: CASSFLAVWSNSDGELFF.

This chain uses TRBV19 with TRBJ1-5; D call uncertain. This CDR3 comprises 13 residues. The germline V gene has CDR1 LNHDA and CDR2 SQIVND (reference sequence). Trimming cost V 4 bases and J 7 bases, with 11 bases left between them. The CDR3 spells CASSSDTEQPQHF. CDR3 sequence (DNA): TGTGCCAGTAGTAGCGACACCGAACAGCCCCAGCATTTT.

The chain carries TRBV2 and TRBJ2-3, with 7 bases identical to TRBD2. CDR1 is SNHLY, CDR2 FYNNEI, per germline. The ends lost 5 bases at V and 2 bases at J; junction bases unmatched: 16. The CDR3 consists of 18 residues. The CDR3 DNA follows: TGTGCCAGCAGTCGATTCGGGGGAGGGCCCACCACCACAGATACGCAGTATTTT. This translates into CASSRFGGGPTTTDTQYF.

This chain links TRBV10-2 with TRBJ2-5, with D perhaps matching TRBD2 (6 bases). The germline CDR1 and CDR2 sequences are WSHSY and SAAADI. The CDR3 totals 15 residues. The V gene lost 3 bases and the J gene lost 5 bases, with 16 bases spanning the gap. Here the CDR3 reads CASSEGGQGGETQYF. Written as DNA, the CDR3 is TGCGCCAGCAGTGAAGGAGGTCAGGGAGGCGAGACCCAGTACTTC.

The V call is TRBV29-1, the J call TRBJ2-3, with 7 positions matching TRBD1. The germline CDR1 and CDR2 sequences are SQVTM and ANQGSEA. V shed 6 bases and J 3 bases; nucleotides not matched to a gene: 3. This CDR3 has 12 amino acids. The CDR3 DNA follows: TGCAGCGTACAGGGGCTAACAGATACGCAGTATTTT. This encodes CSVQGLTDTQYF.

The chain links TRBV20-1 to TRBJ1-4; D is undetermined. This CDR3 contains 13 residues. Germline loops: CDR1 DFQATT, CDR2 SNEGSKA (reference sequence). V was trimmed by 3 bases and J by 6 bases, leaving 11 bases between them. The CDR3 protein is CSASYGDHEKLFF. The CDR3 nucleotides read TGCAGTGCTAGTTACGGGGATCATGAAAAACTGTTTTTT.

The table lists this clone with a count of one. The chain joins TRBV4-1 to TRBJ2-1; the D is unclear. Germline V lookup: CDR1 MGHRA, CDR2 YSYEKL. V was clipped by 4 bases and J by 0 bases, with 13 bases between them. This CDR3 has 16 amino acids. The CDR3 spells CASSPITLSSYNEQFF. The CDR3 coding sequence is TGCGCCAGCAGCCCTATCACCTTGAGCTCCTACAATGAGCAGTTCTTC.

This rearrangement joins TRBV5-1 to TRBJ2-7, with D possibly TRBD1 on 6 matching bases. The V end was cut by 0 bases, the J end by 0 bases, with 10 bases between. Germline V gene data show CDR1 as SGHRS and CDR2 as YFSETQ. The CDR3 is 15 amino acids. DNA for the CDR3: TGCGCCAGCAGCTTGGGCGCAGGGGACTCCTACGAGCAGTACTTC. Encoded protein: CASSLGAGDSYEQYF. The full variable domain, completed using reference TRBV5-1 and TRBJ2-7, is KAGVTQTPRYLIKTRGQQVTLSCSPISGHRSVSWYQQTPGQGLQFLFEYFSETQRNKGNFPGRFSGRQFSNSRSEMNVSTLELGDSALYLCASSLGAGDSYEQYFGPGTRLTVT.

The chain couples TRBV19 to TRBJ1-1; 7 positions match TRBD1. The CDR3 runs 16 residues. The germline V gene encodes CDR1 LNHDA and CDR2 SQIVND (reference sequence). J gave up 0 bases and V 7 bases, and 11 bases lay outside the gene matches. The CDR3, as DNA: TGTGCCAGTACCCAAGAAGGGGGCGAGATGAACACTGAAGCTTTCTTT. Amino acid sequence: CASTQEGGEMNTEAFF.

This clone has just one count. This chain links TRBV29-1 with TRBJ2-7, with 7 nucleotides matching TRBD1. CDR3 length: 14 amino acids. Germline CDR1 reads SQVTM; CDR2 reads ANQGSEA. V trimming: 6 bases; J trimming: 0 bases; junction bases outside the gene matches: 8. CDR3 amino acids: CSVRQQGNSYEQYF. The CDR3 region has the DNA TGCAGCGTCCGCCAACAGGGGAACTCCTACGAGCAGTACTTC.

This chain links TRBV19 with TRBJ1-5; 8 positions agree with TRBD1. The V gene end was trimmed by 5 bases and the J gene end by 7 bases; junction bases not matched to a gene: 10. Germline CDR1 and CDR2: LNHDA and SQIVND (reference sequence). The CDR3 runs to 15 residues. The CDR3 loop reads CASSLTGALGQPQHF. The CDR3 bases are TGTGCCAGTAGTTTGACAGGGGCCCTTGGGCAGCCCCAGCATTTT.

This clone was seen once. The rearrangement uses TRBV3-1 (or the pseudogene TRBV3-2) and TRBJ2-2; possible D gene TRBD2, 5 bases. The CDR3 length is 17 residues. The V gene's germline CDR1 is LGHDT and CDR2 YNNKEL (reference sequence). The V gene lost 1 base and the J gene lost 5 bases, with 17 bases spanning the gap. CDR3 DNA sequence: TGTGCCAGCAGCCAAGGTAGATCGGGGAGTTTTACCGGGGAGCTGTTTTTT. It translates to CASSQGRSGSFTGELFF.

J is TRBJ1-1 and V is TRBV7-9, with a possible D match to TRBD1 (5 bases). Trimming took off 0 bases at V and 4 bases at J, with 18 bases between the two ends. Germline V CDR1 and CDR2: SEHNR, FQNEAQ (reference sequence). This CDR3 comprises 17 residues. Here the CDR3 reads CASSLALGLGRGTEAFF. The CDR3 nucleotides read TGTGCCAGCAGCTTAGCGCTAGGGCTGGGGCGCGGCACTGAAGCTTTCTTT.

V is TRBV7-9 and J is TRBJ1-4; the match to TRBD1 covers 8 bases. The CDR3 is 16 residues long. The V gene's germline CDR1 is SEHNR and CDR2 FQNEAQ (reference sequence). Trimming at V came to 0 bases and at J to 13 bases, leaving 13 bases not matched to a gene. The CDR3 bases are TGTGCCAGCAGCTTAGCGCCGGGACAGGCCTCAGGGGGACTGTTTTTT. It is translated as CASSLAPGQASGGLFF.